The entry below gives a single TCR beta chain sequence along with its context. The antigen is undetermined. Sequencing was performed with immunoSEQ multiplex PCR; in TCRdb, only in-frame clones are kept and a portion is missing. The top ten clones hold more than 1.3% of a sample with over 45,000 clones, roughly 91% of them seen once. These data originate in a study of OX40 agonist ivuxolimab in advanced cancers. Overall study: Antecedent anti-PD-1, anti-PD-L1 or anti-CTLA-4 therapy was permissible, with under 50% having received some. Findings of the study overall: Dose levels from 0.1 to 3.0 mg/kg saw CD4+ and CD8+ blood T cells expand clonally by week 6. The study found that CD8+ T cells averaged more expanded clones than CD4+.

From germline, CDR1 is SGHNT and CDR2 YENEEA. The CDR3 is made up of 13 amino acids. With 4 bases removed from V and 7 bases from J, the gap between germline ends came to 8 bases. The sequence came from an adult with an advanced solid tumor such as melanoma, head and neck, liver or kidney cancer. The source was CD4+ or CD8+ T cells sorted from blood, collected in a trial of the OX40 agonist ivuxolimab. The J gene is TRBJ1-6, the V gene TRBV11-3; D unresolved. DNA of the CDR3: TGTGCCAGCAGCTCAAGGGCCAATTCACCCCTCCACTTT. Amino acid sequence: CASSSRANSPLHF.